A selection of T cell receptor beta chains follows, all from one sample in a study of blood T cells in healthy people across ages. TCRdb fed the 5' RACE reads into MiXCR, producing one record per CDR3 protein. The profile shows 650,000 to 950,000 distinct CDR3 sequences, under 45% of them singletons. The sequencing input was blood. The source is a man in his fifties or sixties in good health. The CDR3 runs from the conserved cysteine through the conserved F or W. The D gene is left open where the match is weak. Some rows have no size entry. The others give once, few or many, or a class for an expanded clone.

>.|16|TRBV7-9|TRBJ2-5|TRBD2
TGTGCCAGCAGCTTCTATCAAGCGGGGCTGGGAGAGACCCAGTACTTC
CASSFYQAGLGETQYF
>.|14|TRBV20-1|TRBJ2-7|TRBD2
TGCAGTGCTAGCTCGGGGGGGGACTACAATGAGCAGTACTTC
CSASSGGDYNEQYF
>.|16|TRBV5-1|TRBJ2-4|.
TGCGCCAGCAGCTTGGTGGCAGGGCTAGCCAAAAACATTCAGTACTTC
CASSLVAGLAKNIQYF
>.|16|TRBV20-1|TRBJ2-7|TRBD1
TGCAGTGCTAGAGATCCGGGACAGGGGCATGTCTACGAGCAGTACTTC
CSARDPGQGHVYEQYF
>.|15|TRBV6-5|TRBJ2-7|TRBD1
TGTGCCAGCAGTGCTTGGACAGGGGGGCATTACGAGCAGTACTTC
CASSAWTGGHYEQYF
>.|15|TRBV11-2|TRBJ2-3|TRBD2
TGTGCCAGCAGCAGGACGGGACTAGCGGCAGATACGCAGTATTTT
CASSRTGLAADTQYF
>.|13|TRBV30|TRBJ2-7|.
TGTGCCTGGTCCGGACTGGGGCTCTACGAGCAGTACTTC
CAWSGLGLYEQYF
>.|16|TRBV5-1|TRBJ2-5|.
TGCGCCAGCAGCTTGGCCCTGGGCCAATCTCAAGAGACCCAGTACTTC
CASSLALGQSQETQYF
>.|14|TRBV5-1|TRBJ2-7|.
TGCGCCAGCAGCTTGGGAGTTCCGGAAGACGAGCAGTACTTC
CASSLGVPEDEQYF
>.|14|TRBV6-5|TRBJ1-1|.
TGTGCCAGCAGTTACGGAACCCTGAACACTGAAGCTTTCTTT
CASSYGTLNTEAFF
>many|15|TRBV6-1|TRBJ2-1|TRBD2
TGCGCCAGCAGTGAAACTAGCGGGGGATACAATGAGCAGTTCTTC
CASSETSGGYNEQFF
>.|12|TRBV29-1|TRBJ1-2|.
TGCAGCCCAAGCAGGGCAGGGGATGGCTACACCTTC
CSPSRAGDGYTF
>few|15|TRBV4-3|TRBJ1-1|TRBD1
TGCGCCAGCAGCCAAGGGGACAGGTTGAACACTGAAGCTTTCTTT
CASSQGDRLNTEAFF
>many|14|TRBV12-3/TRBV12-4|TRBJ2-5|.
TGTGCCAGCAGTTGGGCCGGGGGTGGTGAGACCCAGTACTTC
CASSWAGGGETQYF
>few|13|TRBV27|TRBJ2-1|TRBD2
TGTGCCAGCAAGGTCCGCGGGGGCAATGAGCAGTTCTTC
CASKVRGGNEQFF
>.|17|TRBV28|TRBJ1-5|TRBD1
TGTGCCAGCATTGTGGCAGGGGGTGGGTATGGCAATCAGCCCCAGCATTTT
CASIVAGGGYGNQPQHF
>.|13|TRBV3-1|TRBJ2-5|.
TGTGCCAGCAGGCTACAGGGTAAAGAGACCCAGTACTTC
CASRLQGKETQYF
>.|14|TRBV2|TRBJ2-3|TRBD1
TGTGCCAGCAGTGCACAGGGGGTAACAGATACGCAGTATTTT
CASSAQGVTDTQYF
>.|15|TRBV3-1|TRBJ2-5|.
TGTGCCAGCAGCCAATACGGAGCGGATAAAGAGACCCAGTACTTC
CASSQYGADKETQYF
>.|15|TRBV12-3/TRBV12-4|TRBJ1-1|.
TGTGCCAGCAGTAAACGAAGCCAGGGGCGCACTGAAGCTTTCTTT
CASSKRSQGRTEAFF
>.|16|TRBV4-3|TRBJ2-1|.
TGCGCCAGCAGCCAAGATCACACTAGCAGGGGGGGTCCGCAGTTCTTC
CASSQDHTSRGGPQFF
>.|17|TRBV2|TRBJ2-7|.
TGTGCCAGCACCGCTCGCGGCGCCATCGCGGTTTCCTACGAGCAGTACTTC
CASTARGAIAVSYEQYF
>few|14|TRBV20-1|TRBJ1-5|.
TGCAGTGCTAAACGAGGGAGGAACAATCAGCCCCAGCATTTT
CSAKRGRNNQPQHF
>.|15|TRBV5-6|TRBJ1-1|TRBD1
TGTGCCAGCAGCTTTCTGTACAGGGGGAGCGCTGAAGCTTTCTTT
CASSFLYRGSAEAFF
>few|11|TRBV11-2|TRBJ1-2|.
TGTGCCAGCAGCCCCACCTATGGCTACACCTTC
CASSPTYGYTF
>.|16|TRBV7-2|TRBJ2-6|TRBD2
TGTGCCAGCAGCTTAGCGCGGGGGGCTGGGGCCAACGTCCTGACTTTC
CASSLARGAGANVLTF
>few|14|TRBV5-1|TRBJ1-1|.
TGCGCCAGCAGCGCCACAGGGTCCAACACTGAAGCTTTCTTT
CASSATGSNTEAFF
>.|12|TRBV20-1|TRBJ2-7|.
TGCAGTGCTAGAGAAGGGGAATTCGAGCAGTACTTC
CSAREGEFEQYF
>few|17|TRBV28|TRBJ2-5|TRBD1
TGTGCCAGCAGTCCGGACGACGGACAGGGGAGAGGGGAGACCCAGTACTTC
CASSPDDGQGRGETQYF
>.|12|TRBV20-1|TRBJ2-7|.
TGCAGTTCCTCAGGGGACTTAAACGAGCAGTACTTC
CSSSGDLNEQYF
>few|12|TRBV29-1|TRBJ2-1|TRBD1
TGCAGCGGAGGACAGGTGGGCTGTGAGCAGTTCTTC
CSGGQVGCEQFF
>.|13|TRBV6-6|TRBJ1-1|.
TGTGCCAGCAGTTACCGGGGGAACACTGAAGCTTTCTTT
CASSYRGNTEAFF
>many|15|TRBV12-3/TRBV12-4|TRBJ2-1|.
TGTGCCAGCACCTTGAGGGCGACAGTCTACAATGAGCAGTTCTTC
CASTLRATVYNEQFF
>.|17|TRBV7-2|TRBJ2-3|TRBD2
TGTGCCAGCAGCTTACCCCCCGGGACTAGCGACGCAGATACGCAGTATTTT
CASSLPPGTSDADTQYF
>many|15|TRBV7-8|TRBJ2-1|.
TGTGCCAGCAGTCGAGGGGGAGGGTTGAATGGAGAGCAGTTCTTC
CASSRGGGLNGEQFF
>few|15|TRBV5-5|TRBJ2-1|TRBD2
TGTGCCAGCAGCTCAACTAGCGGGGCGCACAATGAGCAGTTCTTC
CASSSTSGAHNEQFF
>.|14|TRBV7-9|TRBJ2-6|.
TGTGCCAGCTTAGGGTCGGGTGGGGCCAACGTCCTGACTTTC
CASLGSGGANVLTF
>few|14|TRBV20-1|TRBJ1-2|TRBD1
TGCAGTGCTAGCAGGGGGATTCGGGGGGATGGCTACACCTTC
CSASRGIRGDGYTF
>few|15|TRBV6-6|TRBJ1-2|TRBD1
TGTGCCAGCAGTTACGGGAACAGGGGGAAGGGCGGCTACACCTTC
CASSYGNRGKGGYTF
>.|13|TRBV7-9|TRBJ2-7|.
TGTGCCAGCAGCTTTCAGGGATCGCGGGAGCAGTACTTC
CASSFQGSREQYF
>.|13|TRBV5-1|TRBJ2-5|.
TGCGCCAGCAGCTTGCCCCTAGGAGAGACCCAGTACTTC
CASSLPLGETQYF
>.|13|TRBV7-2|TRBJ2-5|.
TGTGCCAGCAGCCAGCCCCCTCCAGAGACCCAGTACTTC
CASSQPPPETQYF
>.|15|TRBV6-1|TRBJ2-3|.
TGTGCCAGCAGTGAAGAGGGCTTGGGGACAGATACGCAGTATTTT
CASSEEGLGTDTQYF
>many|12|TRBV12-3/TRBV12-4|TRBJ2-5|.
TGTGCCAGCAGCCCGGACAGCGAGACCCAGTACTTC
CASSPDSETQYF
>once|16|TRBV3-1|TRBJ1-2|TRBD1
TGTGCCAGCAGCCACTACTGGGACAGCCTTAACTATGGCTACACCTTC
CASSHYWDSLNYGYTF
>few|14|TRBV20-1|TRBJ2-5|.
TGCAGTGCCGTCGACAGGCCCCCCCAAGAGACCCAGTACTTC
CSAVDRPPQETQYF
>many|14|TRBV7-2|TRBJ2-4|.
TGTGCCAGCAGCTTAGCAGCGGCTCGGACAGCTCAGTACTTC
CASSLAAARTAQYF
>.|15|TRBV6-2/TRBV6-3|TRBJ2-3|.
TGTGCCAGCAGTCTAGTCCCCTGGATCACAGATACGCAGTATTTT
CASSLVPWITDTQYF
>.|18|TRBV27|TRBJ2-3|TRBD2
TGTGCCAGCAGAGTTTCTAGCGGGGGCTCCCCTAGCACAGATACGCAGTATTTT
CASRVSSGGSPSTDTQYF
>.|15|TRBV7-9|TRBJ1-2|TRBD1
TGTGCCAGCAGCTTATCCGGACAGGACCGCTATGGCTACACCTTC
CASSLSGQDRYGYTF